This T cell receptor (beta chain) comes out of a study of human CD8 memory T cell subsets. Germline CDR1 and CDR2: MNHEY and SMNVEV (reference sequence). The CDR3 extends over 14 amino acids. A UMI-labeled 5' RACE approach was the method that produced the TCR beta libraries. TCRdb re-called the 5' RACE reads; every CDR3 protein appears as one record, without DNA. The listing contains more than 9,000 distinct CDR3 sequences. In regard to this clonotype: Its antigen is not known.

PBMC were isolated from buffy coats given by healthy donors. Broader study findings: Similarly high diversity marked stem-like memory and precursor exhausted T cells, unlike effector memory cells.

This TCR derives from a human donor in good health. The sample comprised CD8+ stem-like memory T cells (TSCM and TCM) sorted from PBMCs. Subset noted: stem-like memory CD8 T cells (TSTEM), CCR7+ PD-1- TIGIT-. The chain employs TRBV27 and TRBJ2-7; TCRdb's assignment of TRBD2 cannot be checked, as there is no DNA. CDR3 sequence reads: CASSLERGTYEQYF.